This note documents a single T cell receptor (beta chain) sequence. The antigen is undetermined. Treatment in this sample: approximately 18 received Ad26.COV2.S at low or high dose, single or two shots; 5 received placebo; per-sample allocation not given. It was on day 63 after the first vaccine or placebo injection that samples were taken. The sample belongs to a study of Ad26.COV2.S vaccination and SARS-CoV-2 variants. Study background: Intramuscular Ad26.COV2.S at 5x10^10 or 1x10^11 viral particles.

Germline CDR1 LNHDA, CDR2 SQIVND (reference sequence). Trimming took 0 bases from V and 9 from J, leaving 6 bases between them. The CDR3 length is 12 residues. Points from the study as a whole: Non-spike TCR breadth did not differ much between vaccine and placebo recipients.

Produced via immunoSEQ multiplex PCR; TCRdb's table is partial and in-frame only. The table has around 350,000 clones, around 83% seen once. The chain employs TRBV19 and TRBJ1-5; D is unclear. This specimen consisted of peripheral blood, obtained in a trial of Ad26.COV2.S vaccine versus placebo. This clonotype originated in a person between 18 and 65 years old who received the Ad26.COV2.S COVID-19 vaccine or a placebo. DNA for the CDR3: TGTGCCAGTAGTATAGAAGGGAGGCCCCAGCATTTT. Translation gives CASSIEGRPQHF.